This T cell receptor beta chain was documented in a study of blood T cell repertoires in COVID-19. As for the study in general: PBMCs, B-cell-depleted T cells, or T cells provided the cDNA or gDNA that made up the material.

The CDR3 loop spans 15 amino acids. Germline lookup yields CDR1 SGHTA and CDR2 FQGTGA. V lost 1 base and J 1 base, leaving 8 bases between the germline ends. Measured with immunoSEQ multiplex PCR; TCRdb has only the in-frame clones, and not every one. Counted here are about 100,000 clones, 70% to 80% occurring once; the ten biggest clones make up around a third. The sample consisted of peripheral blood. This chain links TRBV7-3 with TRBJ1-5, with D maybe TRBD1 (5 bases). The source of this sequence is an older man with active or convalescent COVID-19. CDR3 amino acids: CASSLNGGSNQPQHF. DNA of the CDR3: TGTGCCAGCAGCTTAAATGGGGGGAGCAATCAGCCCCAGCATTTT.